Shown below are 4 T cell receptor beta chains from a single sample sequenced in a study of CD8+ T cells in alopecia areata. Treatment: oral pan-JAK inhibitor, 5-10 mg twice daily. cDNA serving as the sequencing template came from extracted, reverse transcribed RNA. Here immunoSEQ multiplex PCR was the method, and the copy in TCRdb shows in-frame clones only, minus some. The sample lists 100,000 to 130,000 clones; 80% to 85% were seen once. The sequencing used CD8+ T cells sorted from blood, collected at week 24, from a patient treated with tofacitinib. These receptors were taken from a human donor with alopecia areata.

V is TRBV7-9 and J is TRBJ2-6, with D unresolved. This CDR3 is built from 18 residues. Trimming left V 1 base short and J 2 bases short, with 15 bases between. CDR1 is SEHNR and CDR2 is FQNEAQ in the germline V gene (reference sequence). For the CDR3, the DNA is TGTGCCAGCAGCTTAGGGCAGGCAGGCGGCCCTGGGGCCAACGTCCTGACTTTC. Translation gives CASSLGQAGGPGANVLTF.

The rearrangement joins TRBV19 to TRBJ2-1, with D possibly matching TRBD1 (6 bases). V lost 10 bases to trimming and J lost 2 bases, with 15 bases between them. The germline gives CDR1 LNHDA, CDR2 SQIVND (reference sequence). The CDR3 contains 14 residues. For the CDR3, the DNA is TGTGCCACCAACACAGGGAACCCCTACAATGAGCAGTTCTTC. This codes for CATNTGNPYNEQFF. Variable domain in full (rest from reference TRBV19 and TRBJ2-1): DGGITQSPKYLFRKEGQNVTLSCEQNLNHDAMYWYRQDPGQGLRLIYYSQIVNDFQKGDIAEGYSVSREKKESFPLTVTSAQKNPTAFYLCATNTGNPYNEQFFGPGTRLTVL.

V is TRBV5-5 and J is TRBJ2-7; unclear D gene. This CDR3 contains 14 residues. Trimming pared 0 bases from V and 0 bases from J, leaving 7 bases between. In germline, CDR1 is SGHKS, CDR2 YYEKEE (reference sequence). This CDR3 reads CASSLAIPSYEQYF. The CDR3 DNA reads as TGTGCCAGCAGCTTGGCTATCCCCTCCTACGAGCAGTACTTC.

The chain links TRBV10-3 to TRBJ1-1, with no clear D. CDR1 is ENHRY and CDR2 is SYGVKD in the germline V gene. Deletions cut 0 bases from V and 4 bases from J, with 18 bases between. The CDR3 length is 17 residues. This CDR3 is CAISESIGSRRSTEAFF. The DNA for the CDR3 is TGTGCCATCAGTGAGTCGATTGGTTCGCGCCGAAGCACTGAAGCTTTCTTT.